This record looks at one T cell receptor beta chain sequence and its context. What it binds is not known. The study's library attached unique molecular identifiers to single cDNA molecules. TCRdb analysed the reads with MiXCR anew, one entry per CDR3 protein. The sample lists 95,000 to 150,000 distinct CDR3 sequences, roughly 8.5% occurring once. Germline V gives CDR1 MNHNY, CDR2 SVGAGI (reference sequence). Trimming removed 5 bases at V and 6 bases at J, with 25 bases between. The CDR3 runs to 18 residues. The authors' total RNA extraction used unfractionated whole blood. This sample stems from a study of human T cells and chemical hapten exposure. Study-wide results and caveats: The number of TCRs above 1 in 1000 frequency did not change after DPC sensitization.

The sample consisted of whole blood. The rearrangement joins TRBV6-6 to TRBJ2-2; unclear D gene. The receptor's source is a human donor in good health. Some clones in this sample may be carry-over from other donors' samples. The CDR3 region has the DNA TGTGCCAGCAGTACCCACTATCGCCCAGGTGGAGTACCCGGGGAGCTGTTTTTT. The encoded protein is CASSTHYRPGGVPGELFF.